The 21 T cell receptor beta chains below were found in one sample sequenced in a study of vaccination effects on CD4 cells after COVID-19. Antigen specificity for these receptors is unknown. Once cultured for roughly ten days, the cells underwent separation to obtain CD4+ T cells. Generated by immunoSEQ multiplex PCR, the TCRdb table keeps only in-frame clones and is missing some. The top ten hold less than 25% of the sample, which has more than 60,000 clones, approximately 72% seen once. The specimen was CD4+ T cells from PBMCs cultured without peptide, collected before COVID-19 vaccination. Every receptor here comes from a human donor who had a prior SARS-CoV-2 infection.

The genes are TRBV7-2 and TRBJ2-1; D not resolved. This CDR3 has 13 amino acids. CDR1 and CDR2 from the germline V gene are SGHTA and FQGNSA. V gave up 4 bases and J gave up 6 bases, with 10 bases separating them. CDR3 residues: CASSSPNRNEQFF. CDR3 DNA: TGTGCCAGCAGCTCCCCAAACCGCAATGAGCAGTTCTTC.

The gene calls are TRBV27 and TRBJ1-1, with a tentative D call TRBD1 (6 bases). V was cut by 5 bases and J by 9 bases, with 16 bases left in between. The CDR3 covers 13 residues. The germline gives CDR1 MNHEY, CDR2 SMNVEV (reference sequence). DNA for the CDR3: TGTGCCAGCAGTAATGAGTTGGGGGGCAAAGCTTTCTTT. Encoded protein: CASSNELGGKAFF.

The chain is built from TRBV14 and TRBJ2-7, with TRBD2 matching 11 bases. CDR1 is SGHDN, CDR2 FVKESK, per germline. The J segment lost 3 bases and the V segment lost 5 bases, leaving 6 bases of the junction unmatched. CDR3 length: 15 amino acids. CDR3 residues: CASSVIGTSGYEQYF. CDR3 in DNA: TGTGCCAGCAGCGTGATCGGGACTAGCGGCTACGAGCAGTACTTC.

J is TRBJ1-3 and V is TRBV19; D gene ambiguous. This CDR3 has 17 residues. The V end lost 2 bases, the J end lost 0 bases, and 14 bases lay between the germline ends. Germline V lookup: CDR1 LNHDA, CDR2 SQIVND (reference sequence). DNA for the CDR3: TGTGCCAGTAGTATATATCCACTGGCCCTCTCTGGAAACACCATATATTTT. Translated, it gives CASSIYPLALSGNTIYF.

This clone occurred a few times. This chain joins TRBV6-5 and TRBJ1-3; D might be TRBD1 (6 bases). The germline CDR1 and CDR2 sequences are MNHEY and SVGAGI. Trimming shortened V by 3 bases and J by 2 bases, and 11 bases separated the two germline ends. CDR3 length: 15 amino acids. CDR3 coding DNA: TGTGCCAGCAGTTATGATTGGGGGCCTGGAAACACCATATATTTT. Its protein is CASSYDWGPGNTIYF.

The rearrangement joins TRBV30 to TRBJ1-6; D remains unclear. The length of the CDR3 is 15 residues. Germline V gene lookup returns CDR1 GTSNPN and CDR2 SVGIG (reference sequence). Trimming took 2 bases from V and 5 from J, leaving 13 bases between them. Here the CDR3 reads CAWSSWQSDNSPLHF. For the CDR3, the DNA is TGTGCCTGGAGTTCATGGCAGAGCGATAATTCACCCCTCCACTTT.

This clone has more than one count but fewer than ten. CDR3 nucleotide sequence: TGTGCTGTATCGACGAACACCGGGGAGCTGTTTTTT. Translating gives CAVSTNTGELFF. The J gene is TRBJ2-2, the V gene TRBV6-5; D unresolved. This CDR3 region has 12 residues. Per germline, CDR1 MNHEY and CDR2 SVGAGI.

A single count supports this clone. V gene TRBV6-5 combines with J gene TRBJ2-2, with unresolved D. Germline V gene sequence: CDR1 MNHEY, CDR2 SVGAGI. The CDR3 runs to 15 residues. Trimming left V 5 bases short and J 3 bases short, with 13 bases between. CDR3 DNA: TGTGCCAGCAGTCCAACCGGACGGTACACCGGGGAGCTGTTTTTT. Its translation: CASSPTGRYTGELFF.

The chain employs TRBV6-5 and TRBJ2-7, with D maybe TRBD2 (5 bases). The CDR3 consists of 14 residues. Trimming removed 0 bases at V and 5 bases at J, with 11 bases between. Germline V gives CDR1 MNHEY, CDR2 SVGAGI. The CDR3 DNA reads as TGTGCCAGCAGTTACTCGAGTGAGGAGGACGAGCAGTACTTC. Protein sequence: CASSYSSEEDEQYF.

The rearrangement joins TRBV3-1 (or the pseudogene TRBV3-2) to TRBJ2-6; D perhaps matches TRBD2 (6 bases). V was shortened by 2 bases and J by 4 bases, with 12 bases between the two germline ends. The germline V gene encodes CDR1 LGHDT and CDR2 YNNKEL (reference sequence). The CDR3 extends over 16 amino acids. CDR3: CASSQSGGTGANVLTF. CDR3 coding DNA: TGTGCCAGCAGCCAATCCGGGGGTACGGGGGCCAACGTCCTGACTTTC.

The chain joins TRBV27 to TRBJ2-7; 11 bases are shared with TRBD2. Germline CDR1 reads MNHEY; CDR2 reads SMNVEV (reference sequence). The CDR3 extends over 14 amino acids. The V gene end was trimmed by 2 bases and the J gene end by 7 bases; junction bases not matched to a gene: 4. The CDR3 is CASSLLAGGREQYF. The CDR3 DNA follows: TGTGCCAGCAGTTTACTAGCGGGGGGTCGAGAGCAGTACTTC.

The chain couples TRBV5-4 to TRBJ2-3, with D possibly matching TRBD1 (5 bases). This CDR3 is built from 14 residues. The ends were cut back, 2 bases at V and 2 bases at J, with 9 bases in the middle. The germline V gene encodes CDR1 SGHNT and CDR2 YYREEE (reference sequence). In DNA, the CDR3 is TGTGCCAGCAGCTTCACAGGTACCACAGATACGCAGTATTTT. It is translated as CASSFTGTTDTQYF.

The count of this clone is one. The chain recombines TRBV7-8 with TRBJ1-5; D not certain. Per germline, CDR1 SGHVS and CDR2 FQNEAQ. V gave up 3 bases and J gave up 7 bases, with 19 bases separating them. The CDR3 is 16 residues long. Here the CDR3 DNA reads TGTGCCAGCAGCTTCGCCGACGAGGGATCGTGGCAGCCCCAGCATTTT. It is translated as CASSFADEGSWQPQHF.

The chain is built from TRBV19 and TRBJ1-3; 8 bases line up with TRBD1. The junction had 8 bases not matched to a gene; V was cut back by 3 bases and J by 1 base. The V gene's germline CDR1 is LNHDA and CDR2 SQIVND (reference sequence). This CDR3 comprises 17 residues. CDR3 nucleotide sequence: TGTGCCAGTAGTATGAGGGGGCAGGGGGCGTCTGGAAACACCATATATTTT. It specifies CASSMRGQGASGNTIYF.

This clone was seen a few times. The chain joins TRBV6-6 to TRBJ1-1; possibly TRBD1 for D (5 bases). V was cut by 0 bases and J by 4 bases, with 9 bases left in between. Germline assignment: CDR1 MNHNY and CDR2 SVGAGI (reference sequence). The CDR3 contains 14 residues. The CDR3 reads CASSYSAGRTEAFF. As DNA, the CDR3 is TGTGCCAGCAGTTACTCGGCAGGGCGCACTGAAGCTTTCTTT.

V and J are TRBV7-8 and TRBJ1-3, with 7 bases fitting TRBD1. Germline CDR1 and CDR2: SGHVS and FQNEAQ. The CDR3 contains 16 residues. Trimming at V came to 1 base and at J to 3 bases, leaving 6 bases not matched to a gene. CDR3 sequence: CASSLVIRQGGNTIYF. CDR3 coding DNA: TGTGCCAGCAGCTTAGTCATCCGACAGGGTGGAAACACCATATATTTT. Full variable domain (outside the CDR3, taken from reference TRBV7-8 and TRBJ1-3): GAGVSQSPRYKVAKRGQDVALRCDPISGHVSLFWYQQALGQGPEFLTYFQNEAQLDKSGLPSDRFFAERPEGSVSTLKIQRTQQEDSAVYLCASSLVIRQGGNTIYFGEGSWLTVV.

This chain connects TRBV11-3 to TRBJ2-7; D gene ambiguous. In germline, CDR1 is SGHNT, CDR2 YENEEA. The CDR3 length is 12 residues. The V end was cut by 4 bases, the J end by 4 bases, with 8 bases between. The DNA of the CDR3 is TGTGCCAGCAGCTCCCAAGGATACGAGCAGTACTTC. Protein sequence: CASSSQGYEQYF.

This clone was recorded only once. The rearrangement links TRBV6-5 to TRBJ2-5; D gene uncertain. The CDR3 is made up of 13 amino acids. Germline loops: CDR1 MNHEY, CDR2 SVGAGI. Trimming took 6 bases from V and 3 from J, leaving 11 bases between them. CDR3 sequence: CASSNNAEETQYF. In DNA form, the CDR3 reads TGTGCCAGCAGCAATAACGCAGAAGAGACCCAGTACTTC.

The J gene is TRBJ2-7, the V gene TRBV3-1 (or the pseudogene TRBV3-2); no clear D gene. This CDR3 has 13 residues. Trimming pared 1 base from V and 4 bases from J, leaving 8 bases between. Germline V gene lookup returns CDR1 LGHDT and CDR2 YNNKEL (reference sequence). CDR3 region: CASSQVWGYEQYF. DNA for the CDR3: TGTGCCAGCAGCCAAGTTTGGGGTTACGAGCAGTACTTC.

The chain couples TRBV9 to TRBJ2-2; D unclear. Germline V lookup: CDR1 SGDLS, CDR2 YYNGEE. V was shortened by 0 bases and J by 7 bases, with 25 bases between the two germline ends. This CDR3 region has 19 residues. CDR3 protein: CASSVDALGLIKGSGELFF. The CDR3 DNA follows: TGTGCCAGCAGCGTAGACGCATTAGGGCTAATCAAGGGAAGCGGGGAGCTGTTTTTT.

This chain links TRBV2 with TRBJ1-5; 7 bases are a match to TRBD1. CDR1 is SNHLY, CDR2 FYNNEI, per germline. After removal of 4 bases from V and 4 bases from J, the junction contained 4 bases not matched to a gene. This CDR3 comprises 14 residues. This CDR3 is CASSVGQQNQPQHF. CDR3 coding DNA: TGTGCCAGCAGTGTGGGACAGCAAAATCAGCCCCAGCATTTT. Based on the CDR3 plus reference TRBV2 and TRBJ1-5, the full variable domain is EPEVTQTPSHQVTQMGQEVILRCVPISNHLYFYWYRQILGQKVEFLVSFYNNEISEKSEIFDDQFSVERPDGSNFTLKIRSTKLEDSAMYFCASSVGQQNQPQHFGDGTRLSIL.